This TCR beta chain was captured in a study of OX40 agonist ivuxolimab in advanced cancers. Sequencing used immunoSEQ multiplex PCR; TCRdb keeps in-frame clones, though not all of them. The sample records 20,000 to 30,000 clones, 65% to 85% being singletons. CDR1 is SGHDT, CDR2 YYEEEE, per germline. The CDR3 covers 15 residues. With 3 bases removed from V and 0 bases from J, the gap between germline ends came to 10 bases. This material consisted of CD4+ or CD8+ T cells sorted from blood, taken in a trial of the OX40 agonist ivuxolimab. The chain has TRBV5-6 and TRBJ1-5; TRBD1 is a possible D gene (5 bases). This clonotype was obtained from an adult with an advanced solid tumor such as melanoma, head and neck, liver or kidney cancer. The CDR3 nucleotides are TGTGCCAGCAGCTGGGGGGAATATAGCAATCAGCCCCAGCATTTT. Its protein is CASSWGEYSNQPQHF.